This TCR beta chain was sequenced in a study of response to subunit inactivated influenza vaccine. The study, taken as a whole, reports: The authors offered the suggestion that each seasonal influenza vaccination recruits few new T cells.

MiXCR was run by TCRdb on the RT-PCR reads, yielding one entry per CDR3 protein. The profile shows 500,000 to 750,000 distinct CDR3 sequences, around 15% of them singletons. This clonotype was found many times. Its matching antigen is unknown. CDR1 and CDR2 (germline): SGHTA, FQGNSA. The CDR3 runs 15 residues. Trimming removed 1 base at V and 2 bases at J, with 12 bases between. The source material was PBMCs from blood, sampled about 13 days after vaccination. This sequence was found in a middle-aged man who received an inactivated influenza vaccine. This chain uses TRBV7-2 with TRBJ2-7, with TRBD1 as a possible D gene (5 bases). CDR3 DNA: TGTGCCAGCAGCTTAGAGGGGCCACCCACCTACGAGCAGTACTTC. Translated: CASSLEGPPTYEQYF. The whole variable domain, filled in from reference TRBV7-2 and TRBJ2-7, reads GAGVSQSPSNKVTEKGKDVELRCDPISGHTALYWYRQSLGQGLEFLIYFQGNSAPDKSGLPSDRFSAERTGGSVSTLTIQRTQQEDSAVYLCASSLEGPPTYEQYFGPGTRLTVT.